Listed here are 17 T cell receptor beta chains from one sample, sequenced in a study of lymphopenia after photon versus proton radiotherapy. Assay used: immunoSEQ multiplex PCR; TCRdb lists only in-frame clones, some missing. Altogether 20,000 to 25,000 clones are present, roughly 85% being singletons, with the ten largest covering approximately 19%. The source material was peripheral blood, sampled from a patient treated with photon-based radiotherapy. These receptors originate from a man between 60 and 70 years old with pancreatic cancer.

The chain combines TRBV9 with TRBJ1-6; D is perhaps TRBD1 (5 bases). Per the germline V gene, CDR1 is SGDLS and CDR2 is YYNGEE. Trimming shortened V by 0 bases and J by 8 bases, and 18 bases separated the two germline ends. CDR3 size: 17 residues. The CDR3 DNA reads as TGTGCCAGCAGCGTAGAGTTTTCTCCGGGGGGGGATTCACCCCTCCACTTT. Translation: CASSVEFSPGGDSPLHF.

The chain couples TRBV28 to TRBJ1-3; possible D gene TRBD1, 5 bases. The V end was cut by 8 bases, the J end by 3 bases, with 29 bases between. The CDR3 covers 19 residues. The V gene's germline CDR1 is MDHEN and CDR2 SYDVKM. CDR3 sequence: CASGLWDLGTGGDGNTIYF. CDR3 sequence (DNA): TGTGCCAGCGGACTATGGGACCTCGGGACGGGGGGGGATGGAAACACCATATATTTT.

The chain has TRBV5-6 and TRBJ2-3, with D possibly matching TRBD2 (5 bases). Germline CDR1 is SGHDT and CDR2 is YYEEEE. Trimming removed 4 bases at V and 8 bases at J, with 8 bases between. CDR3 length: 11 residues. DNA for the CDR3: TGTGCCAGCAGCCGGGAAAGTACGCAGTATTTT. It specifies CASSRESTQYF.

The CDR3 nucleotides are TGTGCCAGCAGCTTATACGAGGGAGAGACCCAGTACTTC. This codes for CASSLYEGETQYF. The chain recombines TRBV7-6 with TRBJ2-5; D perhaps matches TRBD2 (5 bases). Trimming stripped 2 bases from V and 4 bases from J, with 8 bases between. The CDR3 covers 13 residues. CDR1 and CDR2 (germline): SGHVS, FNYEAQ.

The genes are TRBV7-8 and TRBJ2-3, with 12 positions matching TRBD2. V gave up 6 bases and J gave up 3 bases; unmatched junction bases: 7. The CDR3 sequence is 16 residues long. Germline CDR1 reads SGHVS; CDR2 reads FQNEAQ. CDR3 loop: CASSPSGGAVTDTQYF. The DNA of the CDR3 is TGTGCCAGCAGTCCTAGCGGGGGGGCGGTTACAGATACGCAGTATTTT.

The CDR3 nucleotides are TGCGCCAGCAGCCAAGAGGGGAGGACAGGGGCCGGTGATACGCAGTATTTT. Translation gives CASSQEGRTGAGDTQYF. This rearrangement joins TRBV4-3 to TRBJ2-3; 9 nucleotides match TRBD1. CDR3 size: 17 residues. V was pared by 0 bases and J by 6 bases, with 10 bases of the junction left unmatched. Germline V lookup: CDR1 LGHNA, CDR2 YSLEER.

The chain combines TRBV7-8 with TRBJ1-2, with 9 bases identical to TRBD1. With 3 bases clipped from V and 4 bases from J, the junction kept 3 bases outside the gene matches. The germline gives CDR1 SGHVS, CDR2 FQNEAQ. The CDR3 contains 14 residues. CDR3 loop: CASSLGQGGYGYTF. DNA of the CDR3: TGTGCCAGCAGCTTGGGACAGGGAGGCTATGGCTACACCTTC. Variable domain in full (rest from reference TRBV7-8 and TRBJ1-2): GAGVSQSPRYKVAKRGQDVALRCDPISGHVSLFWYQQALGQGPEFLTYFQNEAQLDKSGLPSDRFFAERPEGSVSTLKIQRTQQEDSAVYLCASSLGQGGYGYTFGSGTRLTVV.

This chain joins TRBV6-5 and TRBJ1-5, with 7 bases that match TRBD1. The CDR3 runs to 13 residues. V dropped 6 bases and J dropped 7; count of bases not matched to a gene: 6. Germline CDR1 is MNHEY and CDR2 is SVGAGI. CDR3 coding DNA: TGTGCCAGCAGAGAGACAGGGTGGCAGCCCCAGCATTTT. Translation: CASRETGWQPQHF.

The CDR3 bases are TGTGCCAGCAGCCCCTTAGAGGGCAGCGGGGGGTCGAGCTCCTACAATGAGCAGTTCTTC. This codes for CASSPLEGSGGSSSYNEQFF. This chain connects TRBV4-2 to TRBJ2-1; 9 positions match TRBD2. The germline V gene has CDR1 LGHNA and CDR2 YNFKEQ. This CDR3 is 20 amino acids long. The J segment lost 0 bases and the V segment lost 4 bases, leaving 16 bases of the junction unmatched.

The chain combines TRBV27 with TRBJ1-2, with TRBD1 as a possible D gene (5 bases). The CDR3 contains 15 residues. The V end was cut by 1 base, the J end by 3 bases, with 12 bases between. CDR1 and CDR2 (germline): MNHEY, SMNVEV (reference sequence). Here the CDR3 reads CASSLLGGRDYGYTF. CDR3 bases: TGTGCCAGCAGTTTATTGGGGGGTCGGGACTATGGCTACACCTTC.

The rearrangement uses TRBV10-2 and TRBJ2-2; D is ambiguous. V was cut by 8 bases and J by 1 base, with 2 bases left in between. The CDR3 has 11 residues. The germline V gene has CDR1 WSHSY and CDR2 SAAADI. CDR3 sequence reads: CASENTGELFF. CDR3 nucleotide sequence: TGCGCCAGCGAGAACACCGGGGAGCTGTTTTTT.

V and J are TRBV14 and TRBJ2-1, with D hard to call. V was shortened by 3 bases and J by 10 bases, with 16 bases between the two germline ends. This CDR3 comprises 14 residues. Germline V gene lookup returns CDR1 SGHDN and CDR2 FVKESK. The CDR3 coding sequence is TGTGCCAGCAGCCAGAGTGTGCGAATGGGGGAGCAGTTCTTC. It yields the protein CASSQSVRMGEQFF.

This clone was found once. The V call is TRBV11-2, the J call TRBJ2-7; 7 nucleotides match TRBD1. This CDR3 contains 19 residues. The V and J ends lost 5 bases and 3 bases, in that order; junction bases with no gene match: 22. Germline assignment: CDR1 SGHAT and CDR2 FQNNGV. The CDR3 loop is CASSENTRQGVLASYEQYF. The CDR3 DNA sequence: TGTGCCAGCAGCGAGAATACGAGACAGGGAGTTTTAGCGAGCTACGAGCAGTACTTC.

The chain uses TRBV5-6 and TRBJ2-7, with unresolved D. Trimming took 4 bases from V and 3 from J, leaving 14 bases between them. Looked up from germline, CDR1 is SGHDT and CDR2 is YYEEEE. This CDR3 is 14 amino acids long. The CDR3 nucleotides read TGTGCCAGCAGCGGCGTGGGCTCTAACTACGAGCAGTACTTC. Translated: CASSGVGSNYEQYF. The variable domain in full, completed from reference TRBV5-6 and TRBJ2-7, reads DAGVTQSPTHLIKTRGQQVTLRCSPKSGHDTVSWYQQALGQGPQFIFQYYEEEERQRGNFPDRFSGHQFPNYSSELNVNALLLGDSALYLCASSGVGSNYEQYFGPGTRLTVT.

This chain links TRBV30 with TRBJ2-6, with D possibly being TRBD2 (5 bases). Germline CDR1 and CDR2: GTSNPN and SVGIG (reference sequence). This CDR3 region has 16 residues. V was pared by 4 bases and J by 0 bases, with 13 bases between. Here the CDR3 DNA reads TGTGCCTGGAATATAGGGAGTGGCTCTGGGGCCAACGTCCTGACTTTC. It specifies CAWNIGSGSGANVLTF.

This clone rates as medium-sized. This chain joins TRBV7-6 and TRBJ2-1; 9 bases line up with TRBD2. Per the germline V gene, CDR1 is SGHVS and CDR2 is FNYEAQ. CDR3 size: 15 residues. J lost 7 bases, V lost 5 bases, and 9 bases had no gene match. DNA for the CDR3: TGTGCCAGCAGCCCGACTAGCGGAGGGGGGAATGAGCAGTTCTTC. As protein: CASSPTSGGGNEQFF.

The chain has TRBV2 and TRBJ2-4, with D possibly being TRBD1 (6 bases). The germline V gene encodes CDR1 SNHLY and CDR2 FYNNEI. Trimming cost V 3 bases and J 0 bases, with 12 bases left between them. The CDR3 covers 16 residues. The CDR3 DNA reads as TGTGCCAGCAGTGATCCGGGACATATAGCCAAAAACATTCAGTACTTC. Protein: CASSDPGHIAKNIQYF.